This is a list of T cell receptor beta chains from one sample in a study of shared clonotypes between healthy human individuals. The protocol was immunoSEQ multiplex PCR, while the TCRdb copy is restricted to in-frame clones and leaves out a portion. The table has some 2 million clones, approximately 94% seen once; the top ten hold 0.85% to 1.2%. Sequencing was performed on naive CD8+ T cells sorted from blood. These receptors originate from a man between 18 and 35 years old in good health. The CDR3 runs from the conserved cysteine through the conserved F or W. A D gene is named only where the DNA matches it firmly. Some rows have no size entry. The others give once, few or many, or a class for an expanded clone.

len	v_gene	abundance	j_gene	d_gene	CDR3nt	CDR3aa
14	TRBV14	NA	TRBJ1-6	NA	TGTGCCAGCAGCCACCAGCTATATAATTCACCCCTCCACTTT	CASSHQLYNSPLHF
13	TRBV6-5	NA	TRBJ2-7	TRBD1	TGTGCCAGCACCGTACAGGGGGCAGGGGAGCAGTACTTC	CASTVQGAGEQYF
16	TRBV7-6	NA	TRBJ2-5	NA	TGTGCCAGCAGCCTGGGGATGTTGGGGATAGGGGAGACCCAGTACTTC	CASSLGMLGIGETQYF
15	TRBV6-5	NA	TRBJ2-3	NA	TGTGCCAGCAGTTTTAGGTGGGGTAGCACAGATACGCAGTATTTT	CASSFRWGSTDTQYF
15	TRBV13	NA	TRBJ2-5	TRBD2	TGTGCCAGCAGCCCGGGAGGGGGAGGGAAAGAGACCCAGTACTTC	CASSPGGGGKETQYF
14	TRBV11-2	NA	TRBJ1-2	NA	TGTGCCAGCAGCTGGGCGCCCGGGGGTGAAGGCTACACCTTC	CASSWAPGGEGYTF
15	TRBV5-1	NA	TRBJ2-4	NA	TGCGCCAGCAGCTTGGCAGGGGGGTCCAAAAACATTCAGTACTTC	CASSLAGGSKNIQYF
18	TRBV4-1	NA	TRBJ1-1	NA	TGCGCCAGCAGCCAAGAACCCGGGACGGCTATAACCAACACTGAAGCTTTCTTT	CASSQEPGTAITNTEAFF
14	TRBV6-4	NA	TRBJ2-7	NA	TGTGCCAGCAGTGACTCACAGGGGGGGTACGAGCAGTACTTC	CASSDSQGGYEQYF
15	TRBV4-3	NA	TRBJ2-1	TRBD2	TGCGCCAGCAGCCAAGTTTTGCGGGAGTCGGATGAGCAGTTCTTC	CASSQVLRESDEQFF
16	TRBV7-9	once	TRBJ2-5	NA	TGTGCCAGCAGCCCCCCCGGGGGTAGTCCTCAAGAGACCCAGTACTTC	CASSPPGGSPQETQYF
14	TRBV9	once	TRBJ2-7	NA	TGTGCCAGCAGCGTATCAGTGGGAGCCTACGAGCAGTACTTC	CASSVSVGAYEQYF
19	TRBV19	NA	TRBJ1-6	TRBD1	TGTGCCAGTTCCCCCGCGGTTGGAGAGTGGGACAGGGGTAATTCACCCCTCCACTTT	CASSPAVGEWDRGNSPLHF
11	TRBV6-1	NA	TRBJ1-2	NA	TGTGCCAGTACCCCGGGGGGTGGCTACACCTTC	CASTPGGGYTF
19	TRBV5-6	NA	TRBJ2-3	TRBD2	TGTGCCAGCAGCCCATACTCGTCAACTAGCGGGGATTACACAGATACGCAGTATTTT	CASSPYSSTSGDYTDTQYF
17	TRBV28	NA	TRBJ2-1	NA	TGTGCCAGCAGTCGAGCCCTTACAATGGAAACCTACAATGAGCAGTTCTTC	CASSRALTMETYNEQFF
18	TRBV6-1	NA	TRBJ2-7	TRBD1	TGTGCCAGCAGTGAGGGTCTGACAGGGTCCCCACAAACCTACGAGCAGTACTTC	CASSEGLTGSPQTYEQYF
14	TRBV27	NA	TRBJ2-3	TRBD2	TGTGCCAGCGGACTAGAGCATCCCACAGATACGCAGTATTTT	CASGLEHPTDTQYF
16	TRBV4-3	NA	TRBJ2-1	TRBD2	TGCGCCAGCAGCCAAGCGGCGGGAGGGCCTTACAATGAGCAGTTCTTC	CASSQAAGGPYNEQFF
15	TRBV27	NA	TRBJ1-6	TRBD1	TGTGCCAGCAGCGGGACAGCTGGGGCTCGGACACCCCTCCACTTT	CASSGTAGARTPLHF
19	TRBV14	NA	TRBJ2-5	NA	TGTGCCAGCAGCCCGGGACCCTCAGAGGTCGGGGTGTACCAAGAGACCCAGTACTTC	CASSPGPSEVGVYQETQYF
14	TRBV11-2	few	TRBJ1-1	NA	TGTGCCAGCAGCTTAGGGACAGTGAACACTGAAGCTTTCTTT	CASSLGTVNTEAFF
13	TRBV6-1	NA	TRBJ2-7	NA	TGTGCCAGCAGTGAAGCGCGGGACTACGAGCAGTACTTC	CASSEARDYEQYF
16	TRBV30	once	TRBJ1-3	NA	TGTGCCTGGAGTGTAGAAGCGGAGGGCTCTGGAAACACCATATATTTT	CAWSVEAEGSGNTIYF
13	TRBV6-5	once	TRBJ2-2	NA	TGTGCCAGCAGTTACTCGGGCGGCGGGGAGCTGTTTTTT	CASSYSGGGELFF
14	TRBV6-1	NA	TRBJ1-2	NA	TGTGCCAGCAGTGAAGATGTTACAGGCTATGGCTACACCTTC	CASSEDVTGYGYTF
14	TRBV5-5	NA	TRBJ1-1	TRBD1	TGTGCCAGCAGCTGGACAGGGTATGGCACTGAAGCTTTCTTT	CASSWTGYGTEAFF
15	TRBV29-1	NA	TRBJ2-2	NA	TGCAGCGTTGAATGCTCACCTCCCCGCACCGGGGAGCTGTTTTTT	CSVECSPPRTGELFF
17	TRBV28	NA	TRBJ1-6	NA	TGTGCCAGCAGTTCTCCGTCTTCAGGGACCGAAGGTTCACCCCTCCACTTT	CASSSPSSGTEGSPLHF
13	TRBV7-9	NA	TRBJ2-7	NA	TGTGCCAGCAGCTCCCCCGTGAGGAACGAGCAGTACTTC	CASSSPVRNEQYF
18	TRBV10-3	NA	TRBJ1-1	TRBD1	TGTGCCATCAGTGCCTGGACAGGGGATTCCCTTGTTAACACTGAAGCTTTCTTT	CAISAWTGDSLVNTEAFF
15	TRBV6-1	once	TRBJ2-1	TRBD1	TGTGCCAGCAGTTCTACAGGGGGCTTAAGCAATGAGCAGTTCTTC	CASSSTGGLSNEQFF
16	TRBV27	NA	TRBJ1-2	NA	TGTGCCAGCAGTTCGGGGATTGACACGGGGAACTATGGCTACACCTTC	CASSSGIDTGNYGYTF
16	TRBV5-6	NA	TRBJ2-7	TRBD2	TGTGCCAGCAGCTCAAGTAGCGGGAGGGCCCCCTACGAGCAGTACTTC	CASSSSSGRAPYEQYF
21	TRBV19	NA	TRBJ2-2	NA	TGTGCCAGTAGTACAATAGCGACCGGGCCGCTAATCTCCGGAGGCACCGGGGAGCTGTTTTTT	CASSTIATGPLISGGTGELFF
17	TRBV27	NA	TRBJ1-2	NA	TGTGCCAGCAGCATTACCGCACCGGACGGGGAAAACTATGGCTACACCTTC	CASSITAPDGENYGYTF
10	TRBV2	NA	TRBJ1-2	TRBD1	TGTGCCAGCAGTGGGGCGGGACAGCTATTC	CASSGAGQLF
13	TRBV6-5	NA	TRBJ1-1	NA	TGTGCCAGCAGTTACCGGGGCCCCAGCGAAGCTTTCTTT	CASSYRGPSEAFF
13	TRBV13	NA	TRBJ1-1	NA	TGTGCCAGCAGCTTCAGAGAGAACACTGAAGCTTTCTTT	CASSFRENTEAFF
14	TRBV6-5	NA	TRBJ2-7	TRBD1	TGTGCCAGCAGCCAGGGGACAGGGGGCTACGAGCAGTACTTC	CASSQGTGGYEQYF
15	TRBV19	NA	TRBJ2-3	NA	TGTGCCAGTAGTGGACCTGGTTTTTCTTCAGATACGCAGTATTTT	CASSGPGFSSDTQYF
13	TRBV6-1	NA	TRBJ2-5	NA	TGTGCCAGCAGTGAAGACCCCGCCGGGACCCAGTACTTC	CASSEDPAGTQYF
14	TRBV9	NA	TRBJ1-4	NA	TGTGCCAGCAGCGTATCAGGGGTAGATGAAAAACTGTTTTTT	CASSVSGVDEKLFF
16	TRBV28	NA	TRBJ2-3	TRBD2	TGTGCCAGCAGTTTTCGACTAGCGGGGAGCACAGATACGCAGTATTTT	CASSFRLAGSTDTQYF
14	TRBV10-1	NA	TRBJ2-7	NA	TGCGCCAGCAGTGAGTCTTCGATGACCCACGAGCAGTACTTC	CASSESSMTHEQYF